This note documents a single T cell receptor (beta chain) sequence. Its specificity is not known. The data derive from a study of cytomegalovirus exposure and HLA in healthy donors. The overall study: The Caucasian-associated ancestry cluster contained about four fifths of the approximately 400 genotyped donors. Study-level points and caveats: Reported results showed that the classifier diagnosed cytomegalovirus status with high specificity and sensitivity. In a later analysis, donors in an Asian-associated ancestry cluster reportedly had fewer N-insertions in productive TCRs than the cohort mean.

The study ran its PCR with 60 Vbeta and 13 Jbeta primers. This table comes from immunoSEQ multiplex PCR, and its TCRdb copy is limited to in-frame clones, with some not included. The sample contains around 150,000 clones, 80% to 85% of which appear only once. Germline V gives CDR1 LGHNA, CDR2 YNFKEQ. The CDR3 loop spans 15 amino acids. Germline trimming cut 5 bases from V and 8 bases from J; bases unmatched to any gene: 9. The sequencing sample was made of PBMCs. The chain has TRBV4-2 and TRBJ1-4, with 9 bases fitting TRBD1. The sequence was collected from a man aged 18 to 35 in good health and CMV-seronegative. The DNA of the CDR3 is TGTGCCAGCAGCTTCCGACAGGGGGAATTGGAAAAACTGTTTTTT. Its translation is CASSFRQGELEKLFF.